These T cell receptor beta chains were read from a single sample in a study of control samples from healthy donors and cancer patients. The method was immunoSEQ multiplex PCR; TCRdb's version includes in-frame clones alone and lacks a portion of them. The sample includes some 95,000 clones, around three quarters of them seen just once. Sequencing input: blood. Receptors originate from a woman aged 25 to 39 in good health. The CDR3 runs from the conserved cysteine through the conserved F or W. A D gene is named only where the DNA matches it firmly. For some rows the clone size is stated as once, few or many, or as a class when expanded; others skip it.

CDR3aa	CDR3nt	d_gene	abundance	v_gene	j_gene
CASSFGDPRPGEQYF	TGTGCCAGCAGCTTTGGAGATCCGCGGCCCGGGGAGCAGTACTTC	.	few	TRBV5-5	TRBJ2-7
CASSYGDRGAEAFF	TGTGCCAGCAGTTACGGGGACAGGGGCGCCGAAGCTTTCTTT	TRBD1	.	TRBV6-2/TRBV6-3	TRBJ1-1
CASSLGGSQETQYF	TGTGCCAGCAGTCTTGGCGGCTCCCAAGAGACCCAGTACTTC	.	once	TRBV6-5	TRBJ2-5
CASSINTGELFF	TGTGCCAGTAGTATAAACACCGGGGAGCTGTTTTTT	.	few	TRBV19	TRBJ2-2
CASSRGVNTEAFF	TGTGCCAGCAGCCGGGGGGTGAACACTGAAGCTTTCTTT	.	medium-sized	TRBV14	TRBJ1-1
CASSQDLRQGVYGYTF	TGCGCCAGCAGCCAAGATTTGCGACAGGGTGTCTATGGCTACACCTTC	TRBD1	.	TRBV4-1	TRBJ1-2
CASSLGWVDYGYTF	TGCGCCAGCAGCTTGGGGTGGGTCGACTATGGCTACACCTTC	.	.	TRBV5-1	TRBJ1-2
CASSPSQDNTDTQYF	TGTGCCAGCTCACCTTCCCAGGACAACACAGATACGCAGTATTTT	.	.	TRBV18	TRBJ2-3
CASSITDTQYF	TGTGCCAGCAGCATTACAGATACGCAGTATTTT	.	.	TRBV13	TRBJ2-3
CARGTGGFYGNTIYF	TGTGCCAGGGGGACAGGGGGTTTTTATGGAAACACCATATATTTT	TRBD1	.	TRBV19	TRBJ1-3
CASSLLGSGSHEQYF	TGTGCCAGCAGTTTGTTGGGCAGCGGGTCCCACGAGCAGTACTTC	.	.	TRBV6-2/TRBV6-3	TRBJ2-7
CASSPGRHSSTDTQYF	TGCGCCAGCAGCCCCGGTCGGCATTCTAGCACAGATACGCAGTATTTT	.	.	TRBV5-1	TRBJ2-3
CASSEFGDTIYF	TGTGCCAGCAGTGAATTCGGGGACACCATATATTTT	.	.	TRBV6-1	TRBJ1-3
CASSEASGGAVTQYF	TGTGCCAGCAGTGAAGCTAGCGGGGGGGCTGTTACGCAGTATTTT	TRBD2	once	TRBV25-1	TRBJ2-3
CASRHTGGHEQFF	TGTGCCAGCAGGCACACAGGGGGCCATGAGCAGTTCTTC	TRBD1	.	TRBV27	TRBJ2-1
CASSEGQGHLYGYTF	TGTGCCAGCAGCGAGGGACAAGGACACCTCTATGGCTACACCTTC	.	.	TRBV9	TRBJ1-2
CASSYDGVSTDTQYF	TGTGCCAGCAGTTACGACGGGGTAAGCACAGATACGCAGTATTTT	.	.	TRBV6-2/TRBV6-3	TRBJ2-3
CASSLERGYEQYF	TGTGCCAGCAGTTTAGAAAGGGGGTACGAGCAGTACTTC	.	.	TRBV12-3/TRBV12-4	TRBJ2-7
CASSLGGTPEAFF	TGTGCCAGCAGCTTAGGGGGGACACCAGAAGCTTTCTTT	.	many	TRBV7-2	TRBJ1-1
CAISELPGYGYTF	TGTGCCATCAGTGAGCTCCCTGGCTATGGCTACACCTTC	.	.	TRBV10-3	TRBJ1-2
CASSLGTPIESEKLFF	TGTGCCAGCAGCCTAGGGACCCCCATTGAGTCTGAAAAACTGTTTTTT	.	.	TRBV5-5	TRBJ1-4
CASSSKAGTGDGYTF	TGTGCCAGCTCATCAAAAGCCGGGACAGGGGACGGCTACACCTTC	TRBD1	.	TRBV18	TRBJ1-2
CASSAQGDHTGELFF	TGCGCCAGCAGCGCACAGGGGGATCACACCGGGGAGCTGTTTTTT	TRBD1	few	TRBV5-1	TRBJ2-2